This TCR beta chain derives from a study of T-cell memory formation after mild COVID-19. Study observations and caveats: Pre-infection memory contained some responding clones, which suggested that cross-reactive memory had joined. Contracting clones localized mainly to CM and EM when CD4+ and mainly to EMRA when CD8+. Confirmation was lacking for SARS-CoV-2 specificity of second-wave clones that peaked on day 37.

About this clonotype itself: Its specificity is unknown.

The CDR3 contains 15 residues. Trimming cost V 3 bases and J 12 bases, with 23 bases left between them. TCR alpha and TCR beta cDNA libraries carrying sample barcodes and UMIs came from 5'RACE with constant-segment primers. TCRdb re-called the 5' RACE reads with MiXCR, one entry per CDR3 protein. The profile covers under 250,000 distinct CDR3 sequences, with approximately 15% appearing a single time and 2.1% taken by the ten largest. Material for sequencing was PBMCs or a T cell subset sorted from them (not recorded which). The genes are TRBV12-3 or TRBV12-4 and TRBJ1-1; D unclear. The receptor comes from an adult woman who had mild COVID-19 (a few samples of this study predate the infection). Cell type and time point are not known. CDR3 bases: TGTGCCAGCAGTTTCGTCTCAAGACCGAATTCAAATTCTTTCTTT. It yields the protein CASSFVSRPNSNSFF.